This TCR beta chain was obtained from a study of CD8 T cells in ankylosing spondylitis. Study-wide findings and caveats: Characteristic, it appeared, of ankylosing spondylitis blood was a TCR beta motif of fewer than 10 highly homologous variants. As reported, disease-linked clones showed significant enrichment in matched ankylosing spondylitis synovial fluid. Clones linked with disease were CD8+ and fairly uncommon in the peripheral blood. Reactive arthritis synovial fluid and blood were previously reported to contain some motif variants.

TCRdb passed the 5' RACE reads through MiXCR, listing each CDR3 protein once. Of a few hundred thousand distinct CDR3 sequences in the sample, 20% to 25% were seen once. This clonotype was seen a few times. What it binds is unknown. Trimming stripped 3 bases from V and 4 bases from J, with 0 bases between. The CDR3 is 10 amino acids. Germline-derived CDR1 and CDR2 are DFQATT and SNEGSKA (reference sequence). The sample taken for sequencing was blood, either unsorted or a sorted T cell fraction (not recorded which). The TCR comes from a male donor with ankylosing spondylitis. The chain employs TRBV20-1 and TRBJ1-4; D uncertain. The CDR3 DNA sequence: TGCAGTGCTAGTAATGAAAAACTGTTTTTT. Its translation is CSASNEKLFF.